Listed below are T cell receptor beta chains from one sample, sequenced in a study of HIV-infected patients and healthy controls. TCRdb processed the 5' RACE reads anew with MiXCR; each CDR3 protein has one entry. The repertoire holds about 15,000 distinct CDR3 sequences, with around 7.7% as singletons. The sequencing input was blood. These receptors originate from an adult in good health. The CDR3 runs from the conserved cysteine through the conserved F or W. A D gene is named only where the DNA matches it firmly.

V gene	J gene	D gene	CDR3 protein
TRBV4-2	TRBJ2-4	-	CASSQDLGLAKNIQYF
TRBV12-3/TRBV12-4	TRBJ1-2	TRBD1	CASSPDRLYGYTF
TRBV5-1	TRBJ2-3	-	CASARDSEADTQYF
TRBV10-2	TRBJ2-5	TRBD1	CASRPGQGVETQYF
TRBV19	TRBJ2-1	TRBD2	CASSIRPSGANNEQFF
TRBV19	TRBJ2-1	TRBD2	CASTTGGFYNEQFF
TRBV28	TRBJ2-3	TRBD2	CASSLSGLAGDTQYF
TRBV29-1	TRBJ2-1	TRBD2	CSVGTSGRAHEQFF
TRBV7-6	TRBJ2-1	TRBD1	CASRDSLVNEQFF
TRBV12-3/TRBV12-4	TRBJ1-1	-	CASSFQGGVDTEAFF
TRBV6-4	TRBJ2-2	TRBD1	CASSDSGTGSAGKLFF
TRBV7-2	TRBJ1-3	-	CASSLAGNTIYF
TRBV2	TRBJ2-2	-	CASRETALALSRNTGELFF